The 27 T cell receptor beta chains below all came from one sample that was sequenced in a study of blood T cells in healthy people across ages. For the second PCR, which ran for about 7 to 11 cycles, a sample-barcoded 5' primer and a J-beta primer mix were used. Each CDR3 protein is one row after TCRdb ran MiXCR on the 5' RACE reads. The repertoire holds approximately 730,000 distinct CDR3 sequences, with about 53% as singletons. Sample: blood. These receptors all stem from a man at least 80 years old in good health.

This clonotype was recorded a few times. The J gene is TRBJ2-7, the V gene TRBV6-6; no clear D. Germline CDR1 MNHNY, CDR2 SVGAGI (reference sequence). V was clipped by 6 bases and J by 5 bases, with 8 bases between them. CDR3 size: 11 residues. The CDR3, as DNA: TGTGCCAGCAGCGCCATACACGAGCAGTACTTC. Its protein product is CASSAIHEQYF.

The chain links TRBV18 to TRBJ1-2; TRBD1 aligns across 7 bases. The ends lost 6 bases at V and 0 bases at J; junction bases unmatched: 4. From germline, CDR1 is KGHSH and CDR2 LQKENI. CDR3 length: 14 residues. CDR3 in DNA: TGTGCCAGCTCTCAAGGACAGGCTAACTATGGCTACACCTTC. It translates to CASSQGQANYGYTF.

This chain joins TRBV7-2 and TRBJ2-1; 8 bases fit TRBD1. The germline gives CDR1 SGHTA, CDR2 FQGNSA. Trimming took 3 bases from V and 7 from J; bases not matched to a gene: 5. This CDR3 is 14 amino acids long. CDR3 in amino acids: CASSLGQARNEQFF. The DNA of the CDR3 is TGTGCCAGCAGCTTGGGACAGGCCCGGAATGAGCAGTTCTTC.

The rearrangement uses TRBV9 and TRBJ2-1; 11 bases map to TRBD1. The germline CDR1 and CDR2 sequences are SGDLS and YYNGEE. The CDR3 consists of 16 residues. J lost 5 bases, V lost 4 bases, and 8 bases had no gene match. The DNA for the CDR3 is TGTGCCAGCAGCAGGGACAGGGGGGACACACACAATGAGCAGTTCTTC. Protein product: CASSRDRGDTHNEQFF.

This chain connects TRBV10-3 to TRBJ1-1; 7 bases align to TRBD1. The CDR3 has 13 residues. After removal of 2 bases from V and 11 bases from J, the junction contained 8 bases not matched to a gene. Germline assignment: CDR1 ENHRY and CDR2 SYGVKD. This CDR3 reads CAISEPQGREAFF. The CDR3 bases are TGTGCCATCAGTGAGCCACAGGGGAGAGAGGCTTTCTTT.

This rearrangement joins TRBV12-3 or TRBV12-4 to TRBJ2-7; 12 bases map to TRBD2. Trimming at V came to 5 bases and at J to 3 bases, leaving 2 bases not matched to a gene. The CDR3 has 14 residues. CDR3 loop: CASSRTSGDYEQYF. CDR3 DNA sequence: TGTGCCAGCAGTCGGACTAGCGGGGACTACGAGCAGTACTTC.

The chain has TRBV3-1 and TRBJ1-5; D is uncertain. CDR3 length: 15 amino acids. Deletions cut 1 base from V and 0 bases from J, with 7 bases between. Germline CDR1 LGHDT, CDR2 YNNKEL (reference sequence). The CDR3 DNA reads as TGTGCCAGCAGCCAAGGCCCGGGTAGCAATCAGCCCCAGCATTTT. It is translated as CASSQGPGSNQPQHF.

As for this clonotype: At one of its ends the junction is not consistent with the germline gene, which may arise from a read error. The V call is TRBV12-3 or TRBV12-4, the J call TRBJ2-3; no definite D call. This CDR3 has 12 amino acids. The CDR3 DNA is TGTGCCAGCAGATTAGTATCAGATACGCAGTATTTT. Amino acids: CASRLVSDTQYF.

The chain joins TRBV4-1 to TRBJ2-7, with 8 bases aligning to TRBD1. CDR3 length equals 16 residues. V dropped 0 bases and J dropped 4; count of bases not matched to a gene: 8. The V gene's germline CDR1 is MGHRA and CDR2 YSYEKL. The CDR3 loop reads CASSQERAGGAYEQYF. Here the CDR3 DNA reads TGCGCCAGCAGCCAAGAACGGGCAGGGGGCGCTTACGAGCAGTACTTC.

This chain uses TRBV5-1 with TRBJ2-1; the D gene is possibly TRBD2 (6 bases). The germline V gene encodes CDR1 SGHRS and CDR2 YFSETQ. V was pared by 2 bases and J by 0 bases, with 12 bases between. The CDR3 consists of 16 residues. The CDR3 DNA is TGCGCCAGCAGCTTTGGACGGGGGAGCTCCTACAATGAGCAGTTCTTC. It translates to CASSFGRGSSYNEQFF. The full variable domain, its missing parts supplied by reference TRBV5-1 and TRBJ2-1, is KAGVTQTPRYLIKTRGQQVTLSCSPISGHRSVSWYQQTPGQGLQFLFEYFSETQRNKGNFPGRFSGRQFSNSRSEMNVSTLELGDSALYLCASSFGRGSSYNEQFFGPGTRLTVL.

The chain links TRBV12-3 or TRBV12-4 to TRBJ2-3; D is perhaps TRBD1 or TRBD2 (7 bases each). V shed 6 bases and J shed 0 bases, with 10 bases lying between them. The CDR3 has 14 residues. The CDR3 region is CASSRGGSTDTQYF. CDR3 sequence (DNA): TGTGCCAGCAGCAGGGGGGGTAGCACAGATACGCAGTATTTT.

This clonotype was recorded once. The V call is TRBV20-1, the J call TRBJ1-1, with D possibly TRBD1 on 6 matching bases. CDR1 and CDR2 from the germline V gene are DFQATT and SNEGSKA (reference sequence). This CDR3 region has 16 residues. Trimming took off 0 bases at V and 4 bases at J, with 18 bases between the two ends. CDR3 sequence reads: CSARDSGARGLTEAFF. CDR3 nucleotides: TGCAGTGCTAGAGATTCGGGGGCCAGGGGACTCACTGAAGCTTTCTTT.

There are a few counts of this clonotype. The chain employs TRBV5-4 and TRBJ2-7; the match to TRBD1 covers 8 bases. J lost 2 bases, V lost 0 bases, and 4 bases had no gene match. Germline assignment: CDR1 SGHNT and CDR2 YYREEE (reference sequence). The CDR3 sequence is 15 residues long. The CDR3 loop is CASSLGHRGTYEQYF. In DNA form, the CDR3 reads TGTGCCAGCAGCTTGGGGCACAGGGGGACCTACGAGCAGTACTTC.

This rearrangement joins TRBV7-9 to TRBJ2-7, with 7 bases matching TRBD2. This CDR3 region has 14 residues. Germline-derived CDR1 and CDR2 are SEHNR and FQNEAQ (reference sequence). Trimming removed 4 bases from V and 3 bases from J; junction bases left unmatched: 6. CDR3 nucleotides: TGTGCCAGCAGCTCTTTCGGGAGGAACTACGAGCAGTACTTC. Translated: CASSSFGRNYEQYF.

This rearrangement joins TRBV20-1 to TRBJ2-5; TRBD2 might be the D (5 bases). Germline V gene sequence: CDR1 DFQATT, CDR2 SNEGSKA (reference sequence). Trimming stripped 7 bases from V and 5 bases from J, with 11 bases between. This CDR3 region has 11 residues. CDR3 residues: CSGLGAETQYF. In DNA, the CDR3 is TGCAGTGGGCTGGGAGCGGAGACCCAGTACTTC.

The V gene is TRBV5-1, the J gene TRBJ2-5; TRBD2 agrees at 7 bases. The CDR3 extends over 16 amino acids. J lost 1 base, V lost 0 bases, and 6 bases had no gene match. CDR1 is SGHRS and CDR2 is YFSETQ in the germline V gene. The DNA of the CDR3 is TGCGCCAGCAGCTTGGGGACTACGGGGGGCCAAGAGACCCAGTACTTC. Amino acids: CASSLGTTGGQETQYF.

A few counts support this clonotype. The V and J genes are TRBV4-2 and TRBJ2-3; D remains ambiguous. This CDR3 is 16 amino acids long. Germline V lookup: CDR1 LGHNA, CDR2 YNFKEQ. Trimming took off 0 bases at V and 2 bases at J, with 12 bases between the two ends. The CDR3 sequence: CASSQDWIGVTDTQYF. The CDR3 bases are TGTGCCAGCAGCCAAGACTGGATTGGAGTCACAGATACGCAGTATTTT.

This clonotype came up a few times. The chain joins TRBV7-2 to TRBJ2-1, with D possibly matching TRBD2 (6 bases). The germline V and J ends were trimmed by 5 bases and 2 bases, with 13 bases remaining between them. Germline V gives CDR1 SGHTA, CDR2 FQGNSA. This CDR3 contains 15 residues. CDR3 in DNA: TGTGCCAGCAGCGCCACCCGCGGGGCCTACAATGAGCAGTTCTTC. Translated: CASSATRGAYNEQFF. The full variable domain, completed using reference TRBV7-2 and TRBJ2-1, is GAGVSQSPSNKVTEKGKDVELRCDPISGHTALYWYRQSLGQGLEFLIYFQGNSAPDKSGLPSDRFSAERTGGSVSTLTIQRTQQEDSAVYLCASSATRGAYNEQFFGPGTRLTVL.

The chain has TRBV20-1 and TRBJ2-3; 9 bases agree with TRBD1. The germline gives CDR1 DFQATT, CDR2 SNEGSKA (reference sequence). The CDR3 is 15 amino acids. V lost 5 bases, J lost 10 bases, and 16 bases stayed unmatched. The CDR3 sequence: CSAPVGTGRTSAQYF. The CDR3 DNA follows: TGCAGTGCTCCCGTCGGGACAGGGCGCACGAGCGCGCAGTATTTT.

The chain uses TRBV9 and TRBJ2-2; perhaps TRBD1 as D (5 bases). Germline values: CDR1 SGDLS, CDR2 YYNGEE. V was trimmed by 4 bases and J by 2 bases, leaving 12 bases between them. The CDR3 contains 15 residues. CDR3 in DNA: TGTGCCAGCAGCCGGACAAGGGTCAACACCGGGGAGCTGTTTTTT. Protein sequence: CASSRTRVNTGELFF.

CDR3 sequence: CASSDRTSGDTQYF. The CDR3 DNA sequence: TGTGCCAGCAGCGACCGGACTAGCGGCGATACGCAGTATTTT. The chain links TRBV11-3 to TRBJ2-3; 10 bases are a match to TRBD2. Germline assignment: CDR1 SGHNT and CDR2 YENEEA. This CDR3 is 14 amino acids long. The V and J ends lost 5 bases and 6 bases, in that order; junction bases with no gene match: 5.

V is TRBV12-3 or TRBV12-4 and J is TRBJ2-7; TRBD1 aligns across 7 bases. The V gene end was trimmed by 5 bases and the J gene end by 2 bases; junction bases not matched to a gene: 12. The CDR3 loop spans 16 amino acids. CDR3 protein: CASSPPFSGGPYEQYF. CDR3 DNA: TGTGCCAGCAGTCCTCCCTTCTCAGGGGGTCCCTACGAGCAGTACTTC.

The rearrangement links TRBV2 to TRBJ1-2; D unclear. Germline values: CDR1 SNHLY, CDR2 FYNNEI. V was pared by 6 bases and J by 0 bases, with 11 bases between. There are 14 residues in the CDR3. The CDR3 sequence: CASSPDGSNYGYTF. The CDR3 nucleotides read TGTGCCAGCAGCCCGGACGGGTCTAACTATGGCTACACCTTC. Supplemented by reference TRBV2 and TRBJ1-2, the full variable domain reads EPEVTQTPSHQVTQMGQEVILRCVPISNHLYFYWYRQILGQKVEFLVSFYNNEISEKSEIFDDQFSVERPDGSNFTLKIRSTKLEDSAMYFCASSPDGSNYGYTFGSGTRLTVV.

V is TRBV7-9 and J is TRBJ1-2, with 7 bases matching TRBD1. The CDR3 is 14 residues long. V lost 4 bases to trimming and J lost 4 bases; unmatched junction nucleotides: 6. CDR1 and CDR2 from the germline V gene are SEHNR and FQNEAQ (reference sequence). CDR3 nucleotides: TGTGCCAGCAGCTCAGATAGGGGGCCCTATGGCTACACCTTC. This encodes CASSSDRGPYGYTF.

This chain uses TRBV28 with TRBJ2-4, with 10 bases lining up with TRBD2. Germline loops: CDR1 MDHEN, CDR2 SYDVKM. The CDR3 loop spans 14 amino acids. Trimming removed 5 bases from V and 13 bases from J; junction bases left unmatched: 11. CDR3 sequence (DNA): TGTGCCAGCAGTCCTCTAGCGGGAGCGGGGGAGCAGTACTTC. Translated: CASSPLAGAGEQYF.

This clonotype was counted only a few times. V gene TRBV7-2 combines with J gene TRBJ2-5; the D gene is possibly TRBD2 (5 bases). There are 14 residues in the CDR3. Trimming removed 2 bases at V and 5 bases at J, with 12 bases between. Per the germline V gene, CDR1 is SGHTA and CDR2 is FQGNSA. The CDR3 DNA follows: TGTGCCAGCAGCTTACTCCGGGGTGCGGAGACCCAGTACTTC. Translated, it gives CASSLLRGAETQYF.

The rearrangement uses TRBV6-1 and TRBJ1-6; D is unresolved. This CDR3 is built from 14 residues. Trimming stripped 4 bases from V and 5 bases from J, with 9 bases between. Germline CDR1 and CDR2: MNHNS and SASEGT. CDR3 nucleotide sequence: TGTGCCAGCAGTGGCCACAGCGATAATTCACCCCTCCACTTT. Translated, it gives CASSGHSDNSPLHF.